This T cell receptor (beta chain) was captured in a study of cytomegalovirus exposure and HLA in healthy donors. In germline, CDR1 is MNHEY, CDR2 SVGAGI. V was cut by 5 bases and J by 4 bases, with 17 bases left in between. The CDR3 covers 15 residues. Whole-study findings and limits: In vitro work confirmed that a few CMV-associated chains recognize CMV antigens. Among TCR sequences, most were rare, though some public TCRs appeared in many donors.

This clone was detected only a few times. Its antigen is as yet unknown. Profiling relied on immunoSEQ multiplex PCR, and the TCRdb table lists in-frame clones only, not all of them. The repertoire consists of about 140,000 clones, with 88% occurring once and the leading ten covering around 8%. The donors were members of the validation cohort comprising 120 subjects, separate from the approximately 670-subject first cohort. V usage is TRBV6-5 and J usage is TRBJ1-2, with D possibly matching TRBD1 (6 bases). The TCR originated in a woman aged 18-35 years in good health and CMV-seropositive. The sample taken for sequencing was PBMCs. CDR3 residues: CASSTTIGTPYGYTF. CDR3 nucleotides: TGTGCCAGCAGTACCACTATCGGGACACCCTATGGCTACACCTTC.